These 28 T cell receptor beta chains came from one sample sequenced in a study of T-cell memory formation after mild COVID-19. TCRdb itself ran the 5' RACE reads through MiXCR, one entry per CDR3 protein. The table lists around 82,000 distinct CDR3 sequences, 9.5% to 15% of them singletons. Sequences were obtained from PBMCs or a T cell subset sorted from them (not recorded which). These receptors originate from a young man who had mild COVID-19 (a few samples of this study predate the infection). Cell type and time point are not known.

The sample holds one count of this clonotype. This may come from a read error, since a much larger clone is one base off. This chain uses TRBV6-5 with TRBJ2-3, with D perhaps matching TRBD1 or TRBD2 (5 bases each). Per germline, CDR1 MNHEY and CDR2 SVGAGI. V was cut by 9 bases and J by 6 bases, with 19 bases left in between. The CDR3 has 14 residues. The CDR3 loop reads CARSTGQSPDTQYF. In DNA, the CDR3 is TGTGCCAGAAGTACGGGGCAGTCTCCGGATACGCAGTATTTT.

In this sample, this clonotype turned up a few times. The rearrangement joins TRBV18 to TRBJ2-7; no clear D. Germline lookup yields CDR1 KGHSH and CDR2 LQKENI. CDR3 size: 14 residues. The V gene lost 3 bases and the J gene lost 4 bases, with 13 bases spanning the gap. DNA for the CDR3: TGTGCCAGCTCACCCGGGTCAGAGGAATACGAGCAGTACTTC. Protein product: CASSPGSEEYEQYF.

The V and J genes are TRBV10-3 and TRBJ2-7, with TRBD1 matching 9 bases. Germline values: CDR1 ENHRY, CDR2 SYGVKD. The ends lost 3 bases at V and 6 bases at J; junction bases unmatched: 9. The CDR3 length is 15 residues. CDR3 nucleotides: TGTGCCATCAGTGATCCCGGGACAGGGTCGGGCGAGCAGTACGTC. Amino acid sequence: CAISDPGTGSGEQYV.

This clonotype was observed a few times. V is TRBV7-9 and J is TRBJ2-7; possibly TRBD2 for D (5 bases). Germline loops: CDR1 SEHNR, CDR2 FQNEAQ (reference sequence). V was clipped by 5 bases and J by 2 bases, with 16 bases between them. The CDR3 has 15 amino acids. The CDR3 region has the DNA TGTGCCAGCAGCACCATCAGGACGGGGACCTACGAGCAGTACTTC. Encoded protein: CASSTIRTGTYEQYF.

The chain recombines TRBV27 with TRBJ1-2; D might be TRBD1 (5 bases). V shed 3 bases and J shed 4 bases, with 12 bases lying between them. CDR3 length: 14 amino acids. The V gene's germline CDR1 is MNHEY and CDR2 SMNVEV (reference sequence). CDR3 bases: TGTGCCAGCAGTTTGCGGGACGGATCCTATGGCTACACCTTC. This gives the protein CASSLRDGSYGYTF.

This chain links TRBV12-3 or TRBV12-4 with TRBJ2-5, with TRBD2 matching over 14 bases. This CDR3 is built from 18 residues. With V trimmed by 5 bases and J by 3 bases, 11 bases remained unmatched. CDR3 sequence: CASSVTSGGARVEETQYF. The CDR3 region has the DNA TGTGCCAGCAGTGTGACTAGCGGGGGGGCCCGGGTGGAAGAGACCCAGTACTTC.

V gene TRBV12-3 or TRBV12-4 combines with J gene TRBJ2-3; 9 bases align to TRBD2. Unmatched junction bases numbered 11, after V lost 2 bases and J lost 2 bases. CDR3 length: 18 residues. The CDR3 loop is CASSLWTPSGEYTDTQYF. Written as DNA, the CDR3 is TGTGCCAGCAGTTTATGGACCCCTAGCGGGGAGTACACAGATACGCAGTATTTT.

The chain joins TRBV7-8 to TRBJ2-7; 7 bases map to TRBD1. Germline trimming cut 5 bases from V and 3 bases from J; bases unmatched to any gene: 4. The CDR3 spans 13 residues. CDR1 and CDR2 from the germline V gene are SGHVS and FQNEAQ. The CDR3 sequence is CASSARTGYEQYV. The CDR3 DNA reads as TGTGCCAGCAGCGCAAGGACAGGCTACGAGCAGTACGTC.

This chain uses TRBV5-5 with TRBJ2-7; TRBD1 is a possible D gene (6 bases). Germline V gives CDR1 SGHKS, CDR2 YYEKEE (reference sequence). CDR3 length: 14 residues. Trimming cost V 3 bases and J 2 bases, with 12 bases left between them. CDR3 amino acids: CASSSPDSPYEQYF. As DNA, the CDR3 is TGTGCCAGCAGCTCGCCGGACAGTCCCTACGAGCAGTACTTC.

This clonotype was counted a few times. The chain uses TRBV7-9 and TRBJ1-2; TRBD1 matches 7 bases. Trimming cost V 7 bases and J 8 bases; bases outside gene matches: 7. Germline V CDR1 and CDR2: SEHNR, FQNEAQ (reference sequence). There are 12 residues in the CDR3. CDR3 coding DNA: TGTGCCAGCATGACAGGGCCCATGGGCTACACCTTC. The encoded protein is CASMTGPMGYTF.

CDR3 sequence (DNA): TGTGCCATCAGTGGCCCTAGCGGGGGGCGAAAAGATACGCAGTATTTT. Amino acids: CAISGPSGGRKDTQYF. The chain joins TRBV10-3 to TRBJ2-3; TRBD2 agrees at 11 bases. CDR1 is ENHRY, CDR2 SYGVKD, per germline. The trim removed 4 bases at V and 5 bases at J, leaving 8 bases unmatched. The CDR3 has 16 residues.

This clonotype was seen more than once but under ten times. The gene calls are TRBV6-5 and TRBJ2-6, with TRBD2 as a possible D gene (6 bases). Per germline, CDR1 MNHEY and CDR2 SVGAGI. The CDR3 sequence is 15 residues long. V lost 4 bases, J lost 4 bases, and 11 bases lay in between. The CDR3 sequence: CASSWEVAGANVLTF. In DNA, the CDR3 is TGTGCCAGCAGTTGGGAGGTCGCCGGGGCCAACGTCCTGACTTTC.

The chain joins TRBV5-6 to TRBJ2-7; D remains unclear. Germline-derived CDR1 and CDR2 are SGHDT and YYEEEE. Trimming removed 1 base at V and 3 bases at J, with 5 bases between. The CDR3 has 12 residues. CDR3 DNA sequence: TGTGCCAGCAGCTTGAGGGTCTACGAGCAGTACTTC. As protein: CASSLRVYEQYF.

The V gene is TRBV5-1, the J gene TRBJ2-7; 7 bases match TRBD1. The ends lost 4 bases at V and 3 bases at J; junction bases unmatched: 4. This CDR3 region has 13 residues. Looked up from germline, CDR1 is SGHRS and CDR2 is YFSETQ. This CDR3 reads CASSLWDSYEQYF. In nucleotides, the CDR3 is TGCGCCAGCAGCCTTTGGGACAGCTACGAGCAGTACTTC.

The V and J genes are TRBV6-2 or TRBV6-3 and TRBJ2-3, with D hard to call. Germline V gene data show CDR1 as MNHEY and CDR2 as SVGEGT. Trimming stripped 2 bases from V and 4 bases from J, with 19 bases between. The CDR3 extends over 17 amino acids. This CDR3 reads CASSYPPPAPRPDTQYF. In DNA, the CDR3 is TGTGCCAGCAGTTACCCCCCACCAGCCCCCCGGCCAGATACGCAGTATTTT.

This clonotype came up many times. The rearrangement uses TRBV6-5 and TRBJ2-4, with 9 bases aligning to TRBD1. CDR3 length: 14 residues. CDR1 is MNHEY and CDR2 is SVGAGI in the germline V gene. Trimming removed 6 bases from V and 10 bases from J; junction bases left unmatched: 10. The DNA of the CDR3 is TGTGCCAGCAGCTGGGGACAGGGCCTTGGAATTCAGTACTTC. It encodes CASSWGQGLGIQYF.

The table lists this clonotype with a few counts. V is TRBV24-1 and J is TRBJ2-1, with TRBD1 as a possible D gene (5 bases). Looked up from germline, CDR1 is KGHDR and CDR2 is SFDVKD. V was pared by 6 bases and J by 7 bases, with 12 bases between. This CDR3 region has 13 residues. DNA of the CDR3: TGTGCCACCAGTTCCCCAGGGTGGAATGAGCAGTTCTTC. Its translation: CATSSPGWNEQFF.

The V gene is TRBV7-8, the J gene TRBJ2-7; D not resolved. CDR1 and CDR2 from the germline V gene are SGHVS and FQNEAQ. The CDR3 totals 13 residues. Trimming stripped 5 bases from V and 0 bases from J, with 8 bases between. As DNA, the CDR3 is TGTGCCAGCAGCGATACACCCTCCTACGAGCAGTACTTC. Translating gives CASSDTPSYEQYF.

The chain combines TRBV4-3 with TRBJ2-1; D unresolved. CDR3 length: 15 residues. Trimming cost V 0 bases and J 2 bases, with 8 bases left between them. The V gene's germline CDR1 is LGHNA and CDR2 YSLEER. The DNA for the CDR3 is TGCGCCAGCAGCCAAGAGGAGAACCCCTACAATGAGCAGTTCTTC. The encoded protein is CASSQEENPYNEQFF.

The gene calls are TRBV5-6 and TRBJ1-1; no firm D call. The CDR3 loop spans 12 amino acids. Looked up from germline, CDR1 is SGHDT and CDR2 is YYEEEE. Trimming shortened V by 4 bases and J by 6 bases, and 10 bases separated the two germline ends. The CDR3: CASSDGSAEAFF. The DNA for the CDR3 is TGTGCCAGCAGCGACGGGTCGGCTGAAGCTTTCTTT.

CDR3 nucleotides: TGTGCCAGCTCCAGGTCTTACACCGGGGAGCTGTTTTTT. Its translation is CASSRSYTGELFF. The V and J genes are TRBV4-2 and TRBJ2-2; D is uncertain. Germline V gene lookup returns CDR1 LGHNA and CDR2 YNFKEQ. Deletions cut 8 bases from V and 3 bases from J, with 10 bases between. This CDR3 region has 13 residues.

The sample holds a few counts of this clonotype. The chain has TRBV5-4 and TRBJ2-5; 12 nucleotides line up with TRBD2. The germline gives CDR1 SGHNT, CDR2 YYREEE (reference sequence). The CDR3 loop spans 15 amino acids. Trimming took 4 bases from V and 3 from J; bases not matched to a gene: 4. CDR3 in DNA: TGTGCCAGCAGCGACTGGACTAGCGGGGAAGAGACCCAGTACTTC. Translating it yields CASSDWTSGEETQYF.

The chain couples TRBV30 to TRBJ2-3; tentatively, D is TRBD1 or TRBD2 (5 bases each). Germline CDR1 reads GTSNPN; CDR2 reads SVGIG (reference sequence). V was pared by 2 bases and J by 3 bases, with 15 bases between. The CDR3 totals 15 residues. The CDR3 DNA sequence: TGTGCCTGGAGTCTTGGGGGATTAGGGACAGATACGCAGTATTTT. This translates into CAWSLGGLGTDTQYF.

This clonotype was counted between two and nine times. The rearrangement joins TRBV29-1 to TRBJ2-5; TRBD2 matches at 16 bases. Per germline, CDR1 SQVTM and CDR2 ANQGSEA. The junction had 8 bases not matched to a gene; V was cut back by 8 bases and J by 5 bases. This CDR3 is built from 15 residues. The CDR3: CSLGTSGGEGETQYF. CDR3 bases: TGCAGCTTGGGGACTAGCGGGGGGGAGGGCGAGACCCAGTACTTC.

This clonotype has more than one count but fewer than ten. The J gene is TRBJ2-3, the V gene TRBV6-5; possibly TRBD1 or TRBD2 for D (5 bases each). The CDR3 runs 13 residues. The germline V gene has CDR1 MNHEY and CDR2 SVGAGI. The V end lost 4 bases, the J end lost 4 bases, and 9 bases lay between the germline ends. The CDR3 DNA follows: TGTGCCAGCAGTTTATCGGGGCCAGATACGCAGTATTTT. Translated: CASSLSGPDTQYF.

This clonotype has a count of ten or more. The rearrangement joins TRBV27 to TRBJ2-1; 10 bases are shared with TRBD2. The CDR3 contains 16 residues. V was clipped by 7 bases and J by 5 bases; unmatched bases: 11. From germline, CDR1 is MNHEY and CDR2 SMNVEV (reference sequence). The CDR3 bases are TGTGCCAGCACCGACGCGGGGCTAGCGGGGGACAATGAGCAGTTCTTC. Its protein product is CASTDAGLAGDNEQFF.

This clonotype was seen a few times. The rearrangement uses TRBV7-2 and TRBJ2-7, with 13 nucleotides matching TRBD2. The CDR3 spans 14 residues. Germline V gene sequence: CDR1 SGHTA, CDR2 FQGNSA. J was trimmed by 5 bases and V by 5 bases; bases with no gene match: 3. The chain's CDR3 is CASSTGLAGNEQYF. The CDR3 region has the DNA TGTGCCAGCAGCACGGGACTAGCGGGGAACGAGCAGTACTTC.

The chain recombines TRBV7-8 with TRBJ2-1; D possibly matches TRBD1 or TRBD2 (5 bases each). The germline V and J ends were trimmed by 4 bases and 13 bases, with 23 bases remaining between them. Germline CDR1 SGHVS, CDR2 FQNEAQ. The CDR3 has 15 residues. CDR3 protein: CASSSPGLGVEGQFF. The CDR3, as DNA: TGTGCCAGCAGCTCCCCTGGGTTGGGGGTGGAAGGTCAGTTCTTC.